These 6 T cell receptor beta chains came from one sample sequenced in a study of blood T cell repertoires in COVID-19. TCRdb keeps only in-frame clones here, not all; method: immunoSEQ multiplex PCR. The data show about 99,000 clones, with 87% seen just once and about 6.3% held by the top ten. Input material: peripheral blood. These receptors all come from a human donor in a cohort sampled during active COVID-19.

CDR3 sequence: CASSREGLYEQYF. In DNA, the CDR3 is TGTGCCAGCTCCCGGGAGGGACTCTACGAGCAGTACTTC. The V call is TRBV18, the J call TRBJ2-7, with 8 bases aligning to TRBD2. V trimming: 6 bases; J trimming: 3 bases; junction bases outside the gene matches: 4. Germline-derived CDR1 and CDR2 are KGHSH and LQKENI. This CDR3 spans 13 amino acids.

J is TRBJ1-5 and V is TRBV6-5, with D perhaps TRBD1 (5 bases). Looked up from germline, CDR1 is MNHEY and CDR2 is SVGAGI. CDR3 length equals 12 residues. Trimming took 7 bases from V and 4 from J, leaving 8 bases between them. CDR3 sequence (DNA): TGTGCCAGCACCAGGGCTAATCAGCCCCAGCATTTT. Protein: CASTRANQPQHF.

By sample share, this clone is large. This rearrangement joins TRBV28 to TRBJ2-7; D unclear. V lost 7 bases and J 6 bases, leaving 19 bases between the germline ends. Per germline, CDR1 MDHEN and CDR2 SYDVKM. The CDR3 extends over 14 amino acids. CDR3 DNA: TGTGCCAGCAATCCGGGTCACCCCCTACCCGAGCAGTACTTC. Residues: CASNPGHPLPEQYF.

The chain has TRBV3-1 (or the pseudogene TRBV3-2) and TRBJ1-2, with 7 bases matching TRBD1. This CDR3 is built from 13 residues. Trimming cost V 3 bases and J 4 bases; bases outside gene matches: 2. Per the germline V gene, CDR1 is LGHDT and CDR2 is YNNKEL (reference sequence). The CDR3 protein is CASSHRQGYGYTF. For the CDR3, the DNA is TGTGCCAGCAGCCATCGACAGGGCTATGGCTACACCTTC.

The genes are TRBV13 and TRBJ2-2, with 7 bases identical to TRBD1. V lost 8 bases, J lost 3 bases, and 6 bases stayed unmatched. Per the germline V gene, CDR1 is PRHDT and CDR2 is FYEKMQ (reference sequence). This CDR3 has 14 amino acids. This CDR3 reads CASCPDRDTGELFF. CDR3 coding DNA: TGTGCCAGCTGCCCAGACAGGGACACCGGGGAGCTGTTTTTT.

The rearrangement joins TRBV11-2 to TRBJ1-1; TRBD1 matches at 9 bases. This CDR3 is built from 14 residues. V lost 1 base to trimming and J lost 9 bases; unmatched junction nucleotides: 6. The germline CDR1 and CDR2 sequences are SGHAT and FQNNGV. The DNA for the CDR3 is TGTGCCAGCAGCTTAGGCCGGGACAGGGTTAAAGCTTTCTTT. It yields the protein CASSLGRDRVKAFF.